These 2 T cell receptor beta chains were all obtained from the same sample, sequenced in a study of CD8 T cells in Susac syndrome. RNA in amounts of about 0.5 to 1 ug was reverse transcribed with random hexamers. TCRdb reanalysed the immunoSEQ multiplex PCR reads using MiXCR and keeps one entry per CDR3 protein. The repertoire holds around 50,000 distinct CDR3 sequences, with around 93% as singletons. The sample comprised CD8+ T cells from PBMCs. Every receptor here comes from a human donor in good health.

This clonotype was found once. The CDR3 DNA follows: TGCGCCAGCAGCCTGGACAGGAGCTCCTACGAGCAGTACTTC. It translates to CASSLDRSSYEQYF. The rearrangement links TRBV5-1 to TRBJ2-7; 7 nucleotides match TRBD1. The CDR3 covers 14 residues. Trimming removed 4 bases from V and 0 bases from J; junction bases left unmatched: 4. Germline V gives CDR1 SGHRS, CDR2 YFSETQ.

This rearrangement joins TRBV5-1 to TRBJ1-5, with TRBD1 as a possible D gene (6 bases). This CDR3 has 18 residues. Trimming stripped 5 bases from V and 5 bases from J, with 26 bases between. CDR1 is SGHRS, CDR2 YFSETQ, per germline. CDR3 DNA sequence: TGCGCCAGCAGTCCCGTGGCAGGGGCCCTCCTCGTAGATCAGCCCCAGCATTTT. Its protein is CASSPVAGALLVDQPQHF.